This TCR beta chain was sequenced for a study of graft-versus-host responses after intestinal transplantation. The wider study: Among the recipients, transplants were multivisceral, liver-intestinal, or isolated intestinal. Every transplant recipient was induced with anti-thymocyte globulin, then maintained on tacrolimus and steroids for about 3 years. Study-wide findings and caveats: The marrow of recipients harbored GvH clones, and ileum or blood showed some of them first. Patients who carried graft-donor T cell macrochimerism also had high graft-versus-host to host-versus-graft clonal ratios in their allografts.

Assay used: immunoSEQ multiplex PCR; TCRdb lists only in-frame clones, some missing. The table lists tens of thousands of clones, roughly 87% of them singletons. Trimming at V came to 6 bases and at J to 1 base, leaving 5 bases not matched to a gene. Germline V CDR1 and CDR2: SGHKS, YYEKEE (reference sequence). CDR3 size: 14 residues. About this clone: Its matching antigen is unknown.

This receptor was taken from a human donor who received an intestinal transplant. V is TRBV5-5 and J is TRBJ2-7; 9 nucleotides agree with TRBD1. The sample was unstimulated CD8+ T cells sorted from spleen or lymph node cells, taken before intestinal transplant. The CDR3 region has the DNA TGTGCCAGCAACCCGGGACAGGGATCCTACGAGCAGTACTTC. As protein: CASNPGQGSYEQYF.